This T cell receptor beta chain is from a study of blood T cell repertoires in COVID-19. The table came from immunoSEQ multiplex PCR; TCRdb's copy has only in-frame clones and leaves some out. The sample lists 100,000 or so clones, around 93% occurring once. CDR1 and CDR2 (germline): LGHDT, YNNKEL (reference sequence). With V trimmed by 3 bases and J by 6 bases, 8 bases remained unmatched. The CDR3 sequence is 16 residues long. The table lists this clone with a count of one. The rearrangement links TRBV3-1 (or the pseudogene TRBV3-2) to TRBJ2-1; TRBD1 aligns across 10 bases. The clonotype comes from a man aged 50 to 60 with acute or convalescent COVID-19. Sequencing was done on a sample of peripheral blood. Here the CDR3 DNA reads TGTGCCAGCAGCCACCGGACAGGGGGTCGGGCCAATGAGCAGTTCTTC. Its protein product is CASSHRTGGRANEQFF.